This TCR beta chain was sequenced for a study of T cells in localized non-small cell lung cancer. Sequencing was performed with immunoSEQ multiplex PCR; in TCRdb, only in-frame clones are kept and a portion is missing. The data contain roughly 34,000 clones, 80% to 90% of them singletons. Between the trimmed V and J ends, which lost 3 bases and 5 bases, there was a span of 11 bases. This CDR3 is built from 13 residues. CDR1 and CDR2 (germline): KGHSH, LQKENI. The sample was peripheral blood, taken before any cancer treatment. The rearrangement joins TRBV18 to TRBJ2-7, with a possible D match to TRBD2 (5 bases). This TCR was recovered from a male donor aged 60 or older with stage III lung adenocarcinoma. CDR3 in DNA: TGTGCCAGCTCACCGACGGGAAGGGACGAGCAGTACTTC. Encoded protein: CASSPTGRDEQYF. Variable domain in full (rest from reference TRBV18 and TRBJ2-7): NAGVMQNPRHLVRRRGQEARLRCSPMKGHSHVYWYRQLPEEGLKFMVYLQKENIIDESGMPKERFSAEFPKEGPSILRIQQVVRGDSAAYFCASSPTGRDEQYFGPGTRLTVT.